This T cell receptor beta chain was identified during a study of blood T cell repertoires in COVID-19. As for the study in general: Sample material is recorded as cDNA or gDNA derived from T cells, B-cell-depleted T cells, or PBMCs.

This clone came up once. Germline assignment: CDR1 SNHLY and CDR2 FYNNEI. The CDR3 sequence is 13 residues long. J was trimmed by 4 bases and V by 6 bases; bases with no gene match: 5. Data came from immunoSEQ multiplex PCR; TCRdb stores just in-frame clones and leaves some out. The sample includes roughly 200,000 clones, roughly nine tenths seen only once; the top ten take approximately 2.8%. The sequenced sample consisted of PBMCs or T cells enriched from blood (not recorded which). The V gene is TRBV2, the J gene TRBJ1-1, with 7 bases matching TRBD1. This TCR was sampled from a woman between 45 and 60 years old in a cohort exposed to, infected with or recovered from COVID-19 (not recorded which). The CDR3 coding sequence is TGTGCCAGCAGCACCGACAGGGCCACTGAAGCTTTCTTT. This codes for CASSTDRATEAFF.